The 6 T cell receptor beta chains presented below share a single source sample, sequenced in a study of blood T cell repertoires in COVID-19 (TCRdb year 2020). The library was generated by the immunoSEQ multiplex PCR assay. In its TCRdb copy, this immuneACCESS table keeps in-frame sequences only and misses some clones. Where compared with another copy, unresolved V genes explain less than half of these, and the others have no known cause. Within this sample are roughly 35,000 clones, with roughly 90% of them counted one time only. Approximately 12% of the sample is held by the ten biggest clonotypes. Sequencing input: peripheral blood. These receptors were taken from a man in his fifties or sixties with active COVID-19.

V and J are TRBV7-2 and TRBJ2-7, with TRBD2 identical over 8 bases. V trimming: 3 bases; J trimming: 1 base; junction bases outside the gene matches: 5. The CDR3 is 15 residues long. CDR1 is SGHTA and CDR2 is FQGNSA in the germline V gene. The DNA for the CDR3 is TGTGCCAGCAGCTTTAGCAGCGGGAGATCCTACGAGCAGTACTTC. It encodes CASSFSSGRSYEQYF.

V and J are TRBV18 and TRBJ2-2; D not certain. This CDR3 has 15 residues. The germline V gene has CDR1 KGHSH and CDR2 LQKENI. V gave up 3 bases and J gave up 2 bases, with 10 bases separating them. CDR3 DNA sequence: TGTGCCAGCTCACCCCCAACAGTCAACACCGGGGAGCTGTTTTTT. Residues: CASSPPTVNTGELFF.

The chain combines TRBV2 with TRBJ2-7, with 7 nucleotides matching TRBD1. Germline CDR1 reads SNHLY; CDR2 reads FYNNEI. V lost 3 bases to trimming and J lost 3 bases; unmatched junction nucleotides: 5. This CDR3 is built from 14 residues. The CDR3 sequence: CASSDRQGHYEQYF. In DNA, the CDR3 is TGTGCCAGCAGTGATCGACAGGGACACTACGAGCAGTACTTC.

This sequence joins TRBV4-1 and TRBJ2-3; tentative D call: TRBD2 (5 bases). Germline V gives CDR1 MGHRA, CDR2 YSYEKL. The CDR3 has 13 amino acids. Trimming left V 7 bases short and J 1 base short, with 9 bases between. CDR3 bases: TGCGCCAGCAAGAGGGCCGGCACAGATACGCAGTATTTT. Amino acids: CASKRAGTDTQYF.

This chain uses TRBV14 with TRBJ2-7, with D unclear. CDR1 and CDR2 (germline): SGHDN, FVKESK. This CDR3 contains 14 residues. Trimming left V 2 bases short and J 3 bases short, with 11 bases between. In DNA, the CDR3 is TGTGCCAGCAGCCAAATTAGCAGTATCTACGAGCAGTACTTC. Translated, it gives CASSQISSIYEQYF.

The rearrangement links TRBV19 to TRBJ1-1; D not resolved. Deletions cut 5 bases from V and 4 bases from J, with 14 bases between. Per the germline V gene, CDR1 is LNHDA and CDR2 is SQIVND (reference sequence). The CDR3 extends over 14 amino acids. This CDR3 is CASSSTDFATEAFF. In nucleotides, the CDR3 is TGTGCCAGTAGTTCGACGGACTTTGCCACTGAAGCTTTCTTT.